This T cell receptor beta chain was retrieved from a study of Ad26.COV2.S vaccination and SARS-CoV-2 variants. Study-wide background: Enrollment placed the donor in the COV1001 Ad26.COV2.S trial arm. Doses of Ad26.COV2.S were injected into muscle once or twice, 56 days apart.

Study-wide points: Total T cell responses may have been underestimated by the TCR breadth and depth analyses. Post-vaccination spike-specific CD8+ and CD4+ T cell responses reportedly had substantial breadth.

Of note for this clone: What it binds is unknown.

The data were produced by immunoSEQ multiplex PCR, yet TCRdb's version contains in-frame clones alone and is incomplete. The sample shows some 370,000 clones, 80% to 90% of them seen only once. The sample's treatment: about 20 received Ad26.COV2.S at low or high dose, single or two shots; 5 received placebo; per-sample allocation not given. Samples were taken on day 63 after the first vaccine or placebo injection. The source of this sequence is a person aged 18-65 years who received the Ad26.COV2.S COVID-19 vaccine or a placebo. Material: peripheral blood, obtained in a trial of Ad26.COV2.S vaccine versus placebo.

The CDR3 DNA follows: TGTGCCAGAGACGGACAGGGGGCAAATAGAGACTATGGCTACACCTTC. Protein product: CARDGQGANRDYGYTF. This chain connects TRBV2 to TRBJ1-2; TRBD1 matches 11 bases. This CDR3 spans 16 amino acids. Germline V gives CDR1 SNHLY, CDR2 FYNNEI. V lost 9 bases and J lost 3; bases outside the gene matches: 12.